This T cell receptor (beta chain) was sequenced for a study of T cell responses to AZD1222 COVID-19 vaccine. The germline V gene encodes CDR1 LGHNT and CDR2 FRNRAP. The V and J ends lost 3 bases and 0 bases respectively, with 2 bases between them. This CDR3 region has 12 residues. Clones were read by immunoSEQ multiplex PCR, and TCRdb kept only the in-frame ones, dropping some. The table includes 75,000 to 90,000 clones, approximately 85% detected once. Sequenced here: peripheral blood, sampled on day 0 of AZD1222 vaccination. The chain joins TRBV12-5 to TRBJ1-2; D gene unclear. The clonotype was recovered from an adult in good health. The DNA for the CDR3 is TGTGCTAGTGGTTTTTCTAACTATGGCTACACCTTC. This sequence encodes CASGFSNYGYTF.